The 13 T cell receptor beta chains below all came from one sample that was sequenced in a study of T-cell memory formation after mild COVID-19. TCRdb fed the 5' RACE reads into MiXCR, producing one record per CDR3 protein. Of 500,000 to 550,000 distinct CDR3 sequences in the sample, roughly 20% were seen once. Sequenced sample: PBMCs or a T cell subset sorted from them (not recorded which). The receptor set was obtained from an adult woman who had mild COVID-19 (a few samples of this study predate the infection). Cell type and time point are not known.

The chain combines TRBV5-1 with TRBJ1-1; weak D call: TRBD1 (5 bases). The CDR3 spans 15 residues. V shed 4 bases and J shed 1 base, with 14 bases lying between them. Germline values: CDR1 SGHRS, CDR2 YFSETQ. CDR3: CASSEITGANTEAFF. The CDR3 region has the DNA TGCGCCAGCAGCGAAATAACAGGAGCGAACACTGAAGCTTTCTTT. Full variable domain (outside the CDR3, taken from reference TRBV5-1 and TRBJ1-1): KAGVTQTPRYLIKTRGQQVTLSCSPISGHRSVSWYQQTPGQGLQFLFEYFSETQRNKGNFPGRFSGRQFSNSRSEMNVSTLELGDSALYLCASSEITGANTEAFFGQGTRLTVV.

V is TRBV7-2 and J is TRBJ2-5; D is unresolved. Germline lookup yields CDR1 SGHTA and CDR2 FQGNSA. This CDR3 has 12 amino acids. Between the trimmed V and J ends, which lost 5 bases and 5 bases, there was a span of 9 bases. This CDR3 is CASSPFGETQYF. In nucleotides, the CDR3 is TGTGCCAGCAGCCCTTTCGGGGAGACCCAGTACTTC.

Only a few counts were recorded for this clonotype. The chain is built from TRBV7-3 and TRBJ2-2; D uncertain. Trimming pared 1 base from V and 1 base from J, leaving 4 bases between. CDR3 length: 14 amino acids. Germline V CDR1 and CDR2: SGHTA, FQGTGA. The CDR3 DNA follows: TGTGCCAGCAGCTTAATCCGGAACACCGGGGAGCTGTTTTTT. Translated, it gives CASSLIRNTGELFF. Full variable domain (rest looked up from reference TRBV7-3 and TRBJ2-2): GAGVSQTPSNKVTEKGKYVELRCDPISGHTALYWYRQSLGQGPEFLIYFQGTGAADDSGLPNDRFFAVRPEGSVSTLKIQRTERGDSAVYLCASSLIRNTGELFFGEGSRLTVL.

The chain uses TRBV7-9 and TRBJ2-1; 10 bases align to TRBD2. CDR1 is SEHNR and CDR2 is FQNEAQ in the germline V gene (reference sequence). The CDR3 is 13 residues long. V trimming: 2 bases; J trimming: 10 bases; junction bases outside the gene matches: 2. The CDR3 DNA reads as TGTGCCAGCAGCTTAAGGACTAGCGGCGAGCAGTTCTTC. This gives the protein CASSLRTSGEQFF.

The V and J genes are TRBV12-3 or TRBV12-4 and TRBJ2-3, with 13 bases lining up with TRBD2. With V trimmed by 6 bases and J by 10 bases, 7 bases remained unmatched. The CDR3 is made up of 14 amino acids. The CDR3 DNA follows: TGTGCCAGCAGACCGGGACTAGCGGGAACGGCGCAGTATTTT. Residues: CASRPGLAGTAQYF.

The chain couples TRBV5-5 to TRBJ2-2, with D unresolved. The germline V gene encodes CDR1 SGHKS and CDR2 YYEKEE (reference sequence). V lost 4 bases to trimming and J lost 6 bases, with 10 bases between them. The length of the CDR3 is 13 residues. CDR3 DNA: TGTGCCAGCAGCCCCGAAACTCCCGGGGAGCTGTTTTTT. It encodes CASSPETPGELFF.

The V call is TRBV7-9, the J call TRBJ2-1; a weak D match, TRBD1 (5 bases). V was clipped by 5 bases and J by 0 bases, with 14 bases between them. CDR3 length equals 16 residues. The V gene's germline CDR1 is SEHNR and CDR2 FQNEAQ (reference sequence). The CDR3, as DNA: TGTGCCAGCAGCCTCAGGGCCCGGAGCTCCTACAATGAGCAGTTCTTC. It is translated as CASSLRARSSYNEQFF.

This clonotype was counted between two and nine times. V and J are TRBV6-5 and TRBJ2-7, with D possibly TRBD1 on 6 matching bases. Trimming shortened V by 2 bases and J by 3 bases, and 23 bases separated the two germline ends. The CDR3 runs to 18 residues. Per germline, CDR1 MNHEY and CDR2 SVGAGI. The CDR3 reads CASSYQGSGTRSVYEQYF. The CDR3 DNA follows: TGTGCCAGCAGTTACCAGGGGTCAGGAACAAGGAGTGTCTACGAGCAGTACTTC.

The chain uses TRBV12-3 or TRBV12-4 and TRBJ1-2, with D possibly matching TRBD1 (5 bases). The CDR3 is made up of 11 amino acids. V was clipped by 7 bases and J by 12 bases, with 15 bases between them. The CDR3 loop is CASKRQRGHTF. CDR3 coding DNA: TGTGCCAGCAAACGACAGCGGGGTCACACCTTC.

This clonotype appeared a few times. The rearrangement uses TRBV6-5 and TRBJ2-3; unclear D gene. CDR3 length: 15 residues. Trimming removed 4 bases at V and 2 bases at J, with 13 bases between. CDR1 MNHEY and CDR2 SVGAGI come from the germline V gene. In DNA form, the CDR3 reads TGTGCCAGCAGTTGGACCGACCAGAACACAGATACGCAGTATTTT. This gives the protein CASSWTDQNTDTQYF.

This rearrangement joins TRBV6-5 to TRBJ1-2, with unresolved D. The V end lost 2 bases, the J end lost 6 bases, and 10 bases lay between the germline ends. Germline CDR1 MNHEY, CDR2 SVGAGI. The CDR3 runs to 13 residues. CDR3 sequence (DNA): TGTGCCAGCAGTTACGGGGAGAGCCATGGCTACACCTTC. The encoded protein is CASSYGESHGYTF.

Many counts were recorded for this clonotype. V gene TRBV5-1 combines with J gene TRBJ2-6; either TRBD1 or TRBD2 may supply D (5 bases each). The germline V gene has CDR1 SGHRS and CDR2 YFSETQ. The CDR3 length is 15 residues. V lost 4 bases, J lost 1 base, and 9 bases lay in between. CDR3 loop: CASSLRESGANVLTF. CDR3 in DNA: TGCGCCAGCAGCCTCAGGGAGTCTGGGGCCAACGTCCTGACTTTC.

This clonotype was detected a few times. This rearrangement joins TRBV3-1 to TRBJ2-3, with D hard to call. This CDR3 has 13 residues. With 2 bases removed from V and 6 bases from J, the gap between germline ends came to 9 bases. Germline CDR1 is LGHDT and CDR2 is YNNKEL (reference sequence). The CDR3 spells CASSQNPLDTQYF. The CDR3 nucleotides are TGTGCCAGCAGCCAAAACCCGCTCGATACGCAGTATTTT.